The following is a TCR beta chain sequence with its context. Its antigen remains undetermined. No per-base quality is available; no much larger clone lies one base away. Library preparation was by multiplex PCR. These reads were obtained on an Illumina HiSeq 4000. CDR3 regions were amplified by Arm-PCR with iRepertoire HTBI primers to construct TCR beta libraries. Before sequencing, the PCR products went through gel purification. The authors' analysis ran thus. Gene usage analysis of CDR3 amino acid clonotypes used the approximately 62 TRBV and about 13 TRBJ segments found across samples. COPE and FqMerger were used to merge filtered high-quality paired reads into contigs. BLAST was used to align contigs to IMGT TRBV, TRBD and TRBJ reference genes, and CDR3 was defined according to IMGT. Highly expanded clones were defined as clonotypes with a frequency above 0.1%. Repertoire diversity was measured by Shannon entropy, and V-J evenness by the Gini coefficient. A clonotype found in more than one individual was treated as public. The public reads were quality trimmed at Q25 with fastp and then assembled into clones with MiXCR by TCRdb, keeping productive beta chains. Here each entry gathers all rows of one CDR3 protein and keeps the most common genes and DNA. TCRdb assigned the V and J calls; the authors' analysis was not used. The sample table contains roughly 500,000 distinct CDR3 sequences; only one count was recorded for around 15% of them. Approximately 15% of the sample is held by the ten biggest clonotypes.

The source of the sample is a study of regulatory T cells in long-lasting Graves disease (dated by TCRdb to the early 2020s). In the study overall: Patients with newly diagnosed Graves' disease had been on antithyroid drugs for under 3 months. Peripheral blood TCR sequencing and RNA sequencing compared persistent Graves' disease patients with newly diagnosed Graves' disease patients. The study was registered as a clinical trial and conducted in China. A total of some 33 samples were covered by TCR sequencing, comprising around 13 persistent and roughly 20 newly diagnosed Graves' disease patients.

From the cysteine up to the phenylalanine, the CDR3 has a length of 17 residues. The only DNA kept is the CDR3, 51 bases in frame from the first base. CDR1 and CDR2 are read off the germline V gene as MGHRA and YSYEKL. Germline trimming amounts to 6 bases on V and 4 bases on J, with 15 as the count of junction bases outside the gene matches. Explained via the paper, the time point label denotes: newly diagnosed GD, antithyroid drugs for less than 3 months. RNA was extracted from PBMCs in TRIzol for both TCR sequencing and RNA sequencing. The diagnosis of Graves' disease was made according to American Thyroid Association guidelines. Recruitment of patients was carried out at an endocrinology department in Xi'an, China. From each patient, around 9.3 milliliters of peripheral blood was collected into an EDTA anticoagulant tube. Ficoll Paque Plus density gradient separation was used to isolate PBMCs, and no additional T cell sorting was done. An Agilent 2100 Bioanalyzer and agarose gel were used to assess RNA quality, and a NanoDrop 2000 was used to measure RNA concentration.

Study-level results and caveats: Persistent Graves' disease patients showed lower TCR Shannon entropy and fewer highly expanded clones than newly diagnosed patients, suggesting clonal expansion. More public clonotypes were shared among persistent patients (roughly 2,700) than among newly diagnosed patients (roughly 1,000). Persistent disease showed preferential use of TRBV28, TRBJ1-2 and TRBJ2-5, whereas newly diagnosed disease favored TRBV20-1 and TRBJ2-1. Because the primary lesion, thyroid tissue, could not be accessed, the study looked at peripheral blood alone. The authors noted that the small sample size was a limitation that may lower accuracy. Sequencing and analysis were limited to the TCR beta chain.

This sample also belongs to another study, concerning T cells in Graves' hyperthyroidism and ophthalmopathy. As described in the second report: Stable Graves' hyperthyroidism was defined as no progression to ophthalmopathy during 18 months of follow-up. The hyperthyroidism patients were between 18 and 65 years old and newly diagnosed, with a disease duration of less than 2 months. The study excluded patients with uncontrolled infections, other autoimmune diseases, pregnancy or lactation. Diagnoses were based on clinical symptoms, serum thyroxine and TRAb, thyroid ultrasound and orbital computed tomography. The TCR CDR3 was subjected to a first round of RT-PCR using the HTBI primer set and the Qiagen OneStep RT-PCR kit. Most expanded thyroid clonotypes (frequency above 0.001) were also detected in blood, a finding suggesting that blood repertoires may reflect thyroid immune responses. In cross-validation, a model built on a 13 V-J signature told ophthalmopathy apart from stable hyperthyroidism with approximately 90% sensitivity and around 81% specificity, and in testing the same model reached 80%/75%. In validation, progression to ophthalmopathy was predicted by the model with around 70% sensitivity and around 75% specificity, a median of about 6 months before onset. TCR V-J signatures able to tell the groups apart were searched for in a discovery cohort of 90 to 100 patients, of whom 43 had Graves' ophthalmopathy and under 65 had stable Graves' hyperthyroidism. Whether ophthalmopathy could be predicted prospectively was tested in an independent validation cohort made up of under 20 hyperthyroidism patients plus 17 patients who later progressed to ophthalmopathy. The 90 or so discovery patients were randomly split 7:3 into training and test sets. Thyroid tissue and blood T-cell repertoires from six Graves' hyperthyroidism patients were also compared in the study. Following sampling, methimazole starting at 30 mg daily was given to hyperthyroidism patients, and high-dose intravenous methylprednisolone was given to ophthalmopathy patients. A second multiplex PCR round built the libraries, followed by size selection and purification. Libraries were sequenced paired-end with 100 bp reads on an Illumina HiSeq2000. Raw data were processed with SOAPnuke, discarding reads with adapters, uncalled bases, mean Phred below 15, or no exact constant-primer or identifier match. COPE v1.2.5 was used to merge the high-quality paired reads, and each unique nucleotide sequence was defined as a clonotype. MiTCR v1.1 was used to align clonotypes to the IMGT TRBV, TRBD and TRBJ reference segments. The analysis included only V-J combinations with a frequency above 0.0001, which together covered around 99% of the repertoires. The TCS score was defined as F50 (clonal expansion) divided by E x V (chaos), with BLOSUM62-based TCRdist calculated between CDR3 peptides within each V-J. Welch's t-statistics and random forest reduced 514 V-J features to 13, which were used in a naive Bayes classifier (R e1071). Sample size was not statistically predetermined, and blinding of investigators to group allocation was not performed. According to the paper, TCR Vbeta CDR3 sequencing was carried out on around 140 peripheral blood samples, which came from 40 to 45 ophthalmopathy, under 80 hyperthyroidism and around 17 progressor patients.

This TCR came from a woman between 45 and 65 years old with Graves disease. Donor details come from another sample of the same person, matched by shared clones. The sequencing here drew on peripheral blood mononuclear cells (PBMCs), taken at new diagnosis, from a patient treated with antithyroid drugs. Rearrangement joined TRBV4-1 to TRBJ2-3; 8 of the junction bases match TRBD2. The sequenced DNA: TGCGCCAGCAGTCCACATAGGTTGCGGGAGGACTCAGATACGCAGTATTTT. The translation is CASSPHRLREDSDTQYF.